Below, 5 T cell receptor beta chains from the same sample are listed, as sequenced in a study of spatial heterogeneity in lung cancer. Time point noted: sample taken at primary tumor resection. Whole RNA, isolated from tumor, nontumor lung or frozen PBMC, was sequenced without prior sorting. TCRdb called the 5' RACE reads again in MiXCR, with one record for every CDR3 protein. The sample comprises fewer than 15,000 distinct CDR3 sequences, around 4% of which are singletons, and 40% to 55% rests with the top ten. The specimen was PBMCs, collected at surgery. The receptors stem from a male donor with early-stage non-small cell lung cancer.

This clonotype was seen repeatedly, ten times or more. In a library made to pick up alpha chains, this beta chain is a stray read with a size that means little. V usage is TRBV5-1 and J usage is TRBJ2-1; D uncertain. The CDR3 totals 11 residues. Germline CDR1 is SGHRS and CDR2 is YFSETQ. V dropped 7 bases and J dropped 9 bases, with 11 bases sitting between them. DNA for the CDR3: TGCGCCAGCCGCGGAGAGGTTGAGCAGTTCTTC. Its protein product is CASRGEVEQFF.

This clonotype has a count of ten or more. As an off-target read in a library built for alpha chains, this beta chain has a frequency of little significance. The J gene is TRBJ2-7, the V gene TRBV5-1; D uncertain. With 0 bases removed from V and 3 bases from J, the gap between germline ends came to 13 bases. CDR3 length: 15 residues. The germline CDR1 and CDR2 sequences are SGHRS and YFSETQ. The CDR3 here is CASSLAQPESYEQYF. DNA of the CDR3: TGCGCCAGCAGCTTGGCCCAGCCAGAAAGCTACGAGCAGTACTTC.

The table lists this clonotype with many counts. Since the library was made to target alpha chains, this beta chain is a stray read and its abundance is not meaningful. The chain employs TRBV5-1 and TRBJ2-3, with D perhaps matching TRBD2 (6 bases). The germline gives CDR1 SGHRS, CDR2 YFSETQ. The CDR3 consists of 16 residues. V lost 0 bases and J lost 0, with 11 bases in between. DNA of the CDR3: TGCGCCAGCAGCTTGGTGGCGGCGGGGAGCACAGATACGCAGTATTTT. Translation gives CASSLVAAGSTDTQYF. Combining the CDR3 with reference TRBV5-1 and TRBJ2-3 gives the whole variable domain KAGVTQTPRYLIKTRGQQVTLSCSPISGHRSVSWYQQTPGQGLQFLFEYFSETQRNKGNFPGRFSGRQFSNSRSEMNVSTLELGDSALYLCASSLVAAGSTDTQYFGPGTRLTVL.

As for this clonotype: A library made for alpha chains picked up this beta chain off target, so its size means little. This chain joins TRBV7-9 and TRBJ2-7; possibly TRBD2 for D (6 bases). V lost 1 base, J lost 7 bases, and 14 bases lay in between. The CDR3 runs 14 residues. Germline lookup yields CDR1 SEHNR and CDR2 FQNEAQ (reference sequence). The CDR3 is CASSLDELAREQYF. DNA of the CDR3: TGTGCCAGCAGCTTAGATGAGCTAGCGCGGGAGCAGTACTTC.

This clonotype was counted at least ten times. This beta chain was picked up by a library intended for alpha chains and is off target, so its count carries little meaning. The chain recombines TRBV29-1 with TRBJ1-4; D unresolved. V dropped 4 bases and J dropped 1 base, with 13 bases sitting between them. The germline V gene has CDR1 SQVTM and CDR2 ANQGSEA. The CDR3 is 15 amino acids. CDR3 protein: CSVAHMAGTNEKLFF. The CDR3 DNA reads as TGCAGCGTTGCTCATATGGCGGGAACTAATGAAAAACTGTTTTTT.